The following is a TCR beta chain sequence with its context. As yet, its antigen is unknown. The CDR3 length is 15 residues. Germline CDR1 reads SQVTM; CDR2 reads ANQGSEA. V lost 4 bases and J lost 7; bases outside the gene matches: 11. This record belongs to a study of CD8 T cells in ankylosing spondylitis. Broader study findings: Within ankylosing spondylitis blood, a TCR beta motif made up of eight or nine highly homologous variants appeared to be characteristic. Clones linked to disease were reported to show significant enrichment in matched ankylosing spondylitis synovial fluid.

TCRdb re-analysed the 5' RACE reads in MiXCR, keeping a single row per CDR3 protein. The sample includes roughly 160,000 distinct CDR3 sequences, roughly 11% of them seen just once. V is TRBV29-1 and J is TRBJ2-1; 9 positions agree with TRBD1. The clonotype was recovered from a male donor with ankylosing spondylitis or in good health (not recorded which). Input material: blood, either unsorted or a sorted T cell fraction (not recorded which). The CDR3 spells CSVGPGQGLNNEQFF. CDR3 nucleotides: TGCAGCGTTGGGCCGGGACAGGGTCTCAATAATGAGCAGTTCTTC.